The rows below give T cell receptor beta chains drawn from one sample of a study of blood T cell repertoires in COVID-19. Repertoires were generated with immunoSEQ multiplex PCR, while TCRdb's copy carries only in-frame clones and drops some. The sample shows about 200,000 clones, around 82% of them seen only once. Input material: PBMCs or T cells enriched from blood (not recorded which). The origin of the receptors is a woman aged 60-75 years with acute COVID-19. Each CDR3 is given with its conserved first and last residue. The order of the fields is D gene, J gene, clone size, V gene, CDR3 DNA, CDR3 protein. D genes are given only for firm matches. Expanded clones are given a class, and other clones once, few, many or no size at all.

TRBD2 TRBJ2-1 few TRBV7-9 TGTGCCAGCAGCGCACCTTGGTTAGGTATATCTAGCGGACACAATGAGCAGTTCTTC CASSAPWLGISSGHNEQFF
TRBD1 TRBJ1-2 NA TRBV6-5 TGTGCCACCTACAGGGGACCTTATGGCTACACCTTC CATYRGPYGYTF
NA TRBJ2-1 NA TRBV2 TGTGCCAGCATAACGACAGAGGACAATGAGCAGTTCTTC CASITTEDNEQFF
TRBD2 TRBJ2-3 NA TRBV7-2 TGTGCCAGCAGCTTAGGTCGGGAGCGGGGTACGCAGTATTTT CASSLGRERGTQYF
NA TRBJ1-3 NA TRBV9 TGTGCCAGCAGCGTAGGGGGGGTGGCCTCTGGAAACACCATATATTTT CASSVGGVASGNTIYF
NA TRBJ2-3 NA TRBV4-3 TGCGCCAGCAGCCAAGATCAGCTGGGGCCAGATACGCAGTATTTT CASSQDQLGPDTQYF
NA TRBJ2-5 NA TRBV7-9 TGTGCCAGCGGGGGGGAGACCCAGTACTTC CASGGETQYF
NA TRBJ1-2 NA TRBV6-5 TGTGCCAGCAGCCCCCAGACAGGAGCGCCCACCTTC CASSPQTGAPTF
NA TRBJ1-5 NA TRBV4-2 TGTGCCAGCAGCCAAGATCTTCAGGGAACCCAGCCCCAGCATTTT CASSQDLQGTQPQHF
NA TRBJ1-4 NA TRBV2 TGTGCCAGCAGTCTGAATGAAAAACTGTTTTTT CASSLNEKLFF
TRBD2 TRBJ2-2 NA TRBV14 TGTGCCAGCAGGTCCAGCGGGGGAAACACCGGGGAGCTGTTTTTT CASRSSGGNTGELFF